A single sample gave rise to the 32 T cell receptor beta chains below, sequenced in a study of cytomegalovirus exposure and HLA in healthy donors. With 60 Vbeta and 13 Jbeta primers, the PCR was carried out. Clones were sequenced by immunoSEQ multiplex PCR, and TCRdb holds only the in-frame ones, with some missing. This table has hundreds of thousands of clones, more than 75% appearing once. The sample comprised PBMCs. The source is a man in his forties or fifties in good health and CMV-seropositive.

V and J are TRBV6-6 and TRBJ1-1; a weak D match, TRBD1 (6 bases). V gave up 2 bases and J gave up 4 bases, with 17 bases separating them. The CDR3 length is 16 residues. Looked up from germline, CDR1 is MNHNY and CDR2 is SVGAGI (reference sequence). Here the CDR3 DNA reads TGTGCCAGCAGTTACGGTAAGGGGGATAGAGGCACTGAAGCTTTCTTT. This sequence encodes CASSYGKGDRGTEAFF.

Here the CDR3 reads CASSAAVYNQPQHF. CDR3 coding DNA: TGCGCCAGCAGTGCCGCAGTTTACAATCAGCCCCAGCATTTT. The chain couples TRBV10-2 to TRBJ1-5; no clear D gene. Germline CDR1 is WSHSY and CDR2 is SAAADI. V was shortened by 4 bases and J by 3 bases, with 10 bases between the two germline ends. CDR3 length equals 14 residues.

The chain is built from TRBV7-6 and TRBJ2-1; D ambiguous. The V and J ends lost 2 bases and 0 bases respectively, with 8 bases between them. The CDR3 length is 15 residues. The germline V gene encodes CDR1 SGHVS and CDR2 FNYEAQ. The CDR3 loop reads CASSLQESSYNEQFF. CDR3 DNA sequence: TGTGCCAGCAGCTTACAAGAGAGCTCCTACAATGAGCAGTTCTTC.

The chain couples TRBV5-6 to TRBJ2-7; maybe TRBD2 (7 bases). The CDR3 covers 13 residues. V was shortened by 3 bases and J by 5 bases, with 12 bases between the two germline ends. Germline-derived CDR1 and CDR2 are SGHDT and YYEEEE. The CDR3 region is CASSWAGADEQYV. As DNA, the CDR3 is TGTGCCAGCAGCTGGGCGGGGGCCGACGAGCAGTACGTC.

On this clone itself: Germline is not matched at one junction end, which may reflect a read error. The chain links TRBV7-9 to TRBJ1-4, with 7 positions matching TRBD1. CDR1 is SEHNR, CDR2 FQNEAQ, per germline (reference sequence). The CDR3 runs 14 residues. The CDR3 loop reads CSSSPRQGFEKLFF. CDR3 DNA sequence: TGTTCCAGCAGCCCACGACAGGGTTTCGAAAAACTGTTTTTT.

This clone turned up a few times. This chain connects TRBV6-1 to TRBJ2-1; D remains ambiguous. CDR1 and CDR2 (germline): MNHNS, SASEGT. There are 14 residues in the CDR3. Trimming removed 3 bases from V and 2 bases from J, with 8 bases in between. The CDR3 region is CASSEAPTYNEQFF. Here the CDR3 DNA reads TGTGCCAGCAGTGAGGCCCCAACCTACAATGAGCAGTTCTTC.

The chain links TRBV5-1 to TRBJ2-5; 8 positions match TRBD1. Germline trimming cut 4 bases from V and 3 bases from J; bases unmatched to any gene: 14. CDR1 and CDR2 from the germline V gene are SGHRS and YFSETQ. The CDR3 sequence is 17 residues long. In nucleotides, the CDR3 is TGCGCCAGCAGCCCTTTAGCCCGGACAGGGACAAAAGAGACCCAGTACTTC. Residues: CASSPLARTGTKETQYF.

The chain links TRBV30 to TRBJ2-3; TRBD2 agrees at 11 bases. Germline CDR1 is GTSNPN and CDR2 is SVGIG (reference sequence). This CDR3 contains 16 residues. V dropped 7 bases and J dropped 3; count of bases not matched to a gene: 12. The CDR3 DNA reads as TGTGCCTCCGCCCGGGGTAGCGGGAGGGCTACAGATACGCAGTATTTT. Protein: CASARGSGRATDTQYF.

This clone was found a few times. CDR3 amino acids: CASSQGTRAGTEAFF. As DNA, the CDR3 is TGCGCCAGCAGCCAAGGAACCAGGGCTGGCACTGAAGCTTTCTTT. The rearrangement uses TRBV4-1 and TRBJ1-1; possibly TRBD1 for D (5 bases). The CDR3 covers 15 residues. Trimming shortened V by 1 base and J by 4 bases, and 13 bases separated the two germline ends. Germline V gene sequence: CDR1 MGHRA, CDR2 YSYEKL.

Concerning this clone itself: An end of the junction differs from the germline gene, which may be a read error. For the CDR3, the DNA is TGTTCCAGCAGCTTACGTAACACTGAAGCTTTCTTT. Translation gives CSSSLRNTEAFF. The rearrangement links TRBV7-9 to TRBJ1-1; D ambiguous. Germline V gene data show CDR1 as SEHNR and CDR2 as FQNEAQ (reference sequence). This CDR3 region has 12 residues.

The chain recombines TRBV7-9 with TRBJ2-7; maybe TRBD2 (5 bases). V was pared by 1 base and J by 2 bases, with 9 bases between. The length of the CDR3 is 14 residues. Germline CDR1 reads SEHNR; CDR2 reads FQNEAQ (reference sequence). The CDR3 is CASSLVGNPYEQYF. CDR3 sequence (DNA): TGTGCCAGCAGCTTAGTCGGGAACCCCTACGAGCAGTACTTC.

This chain uses TRBV28 with TRBJ2-3, with 13 nucleotides matching TRBD2. The trim removed 6 bases at V and 4 bases at J, leaving 7 bases unmatched. Germline-derived CDR1 and CDR2 are MDHEN and SYDVKM. The CDR3 has 16 amino acids. The CDR3 bases are TGTGCCAGCAGCCGGACTAGCGGGAGTGGTTCAGATACGCAGTATTTT. Its translation: CASSRTSGSGSDTQYF. Full variable domain (rest looked up from reference TRBV28 and TRBJ2-3): DVKVTQSSRYLVKRTGEKVFLECVQDMDHENMFWYRQDPGLGLRLIYFSYDVKMKEKGDIPEGYSVSREKKERFSLILESASTNQTSMYLCASSRTSGSGSDTQYFGPGTRLTVL.

The chain has TRBV15 and TRBJ2-1; 15 nucleotides line up with TRBD2. The CDR3 length is 16 residues. V shed 2 bases, J shed 7 bases, and the junction held 3 bases outside the gene matches. Per germline, CDR1 LNHNV and CDR2 YYDKDF (reference sequence). For the CDR3, the DNA is TGTGCCACCAGCAGAACAGGGACTAGCGGGAGGAATGAGCAGTTCTTC. This gives the protein CATSRTGTSGRNEQFF.

The CDR3 reads CASRSPAGGSEQYF. The CDR3 nucleotides read TGTGCCAGCCGGTCGCCAGCGGGAGGGTCCGAGCAGTACTTC. The chain is built from TRBV6-5 and TRBJ2-7; TRBD2 matches 10 bases. Germline values: CDR1 MNHEY, CDR2 SVGAGI. J gave up 6 bases and V 8 bases, and 10 bases lay outside the gene matches. The CDR3 length is 14 residues.

Regarding this clone: Mismatch with germline at one junction end may stem from a read error. The chain joins TRBV9 to TRBJ2-5; D may be TRBD2 (7 bases). CDR1 and CDR2 (germline): SGDLS, YYNGEE. The CDR3 is made up of 15 amino acids. CDR3 DNA: TGTGCCAGCAACGTAGAGGGGGGGCCCAAAGAGACCCAGTACTTC. The encoded protein is CASNVEGGPKETQYF.

The chain combines TRBV15 with TRBJ1-4; a weak D match, TRBD1 (5 bases). Germline CDR1 is LNHNV and CDR2 is YYDKDF (reference sequence). V was shortened by 2 bases and J by 3 bases, with 13 bases between the two germline ends. This CDR3 has 16 residues. In DNA form, the CDR3 reads TGTGCCACCAGCAGACAGGGCGCACGAGCTAATGAAAAACTGTTTTTT. Translating gives CATSRQGARANEKLFF. Drawing the rest from reference TRBV15 and TRBJ1-4, the complete variable domain is DAMVIQNPRYQVTQFGKPVTLSCSQTLNHNVMYWYQQKSSQAPKLLFHYYDKDFNNEADTPDNFQSRRPNTSFCFLDIRSPGLGDTAMYLCATSRQGARANEKLFFGSGTQLSVL.

The J gene is TRBJ1-1, the V gene TRBV14; a possible D gene is TRBD1 (6 bases). Trimming cost V 4 bases and J 5 bases, with 11 bases left between them. Looked up from germline, CDR1 is SGHDN and CDR2 is FVKESK. This CDR3 is 13 amino acids long. CDR3 sequence: CASSRQVGTEAFF. The CDR3 nucleotides read TGTGCCAGCAGCCGACAGGTGGGGACTGAAGCTTTCTTT.

The chain recombines TRBV12-5 with TRBJ1-1, with 8 bases that match TRBD1. The CDR3 has 16 residues. Per the germline V gene, CDR1 is LGHNT and CDR2 is FRNRAP. V was pared by 2 bases and J by 4 bases, with 9 bases of the junction left unmatched. DNA for the CDR3: TGTGCTAGTGGTTTGTTCCAGGGGGCGAGTTCCACTGAAGCTTTCTTT. This sequence encodes CASGLFQGASSTEAFF.

This chain connects TRBV14 to TRBJ2-1; 8 nucleotides agree with TRBD1. CDR3 length equals 14 residues. Germline V gene data show CDR1 as SGHDN and CDR2 as FVKESK. With 3 bases clipped from V and 7 bases from J, the junction kept 5 bases outside the gene matches. In DNA form, the CDR3 reads TGTGCCAGCAGCCACCAGGACAGGGCTAATGAGCAGTTCTTC. It is translated as CASSHQDRANEQFF.

The chain is built from TRBV7-9 and TRBJ2-2; 10 bases match TRBD1. The germline gives CDR1 SEHNR, CDR2 FQNEAQ (reference sequence). Trimming took 4 bases from V and 6 from J; bases not matched to a gene: 5. This CDR3 is 15 amino acids long. In DNA form, the CDR3 reads TGTGCCAGCAGCTCGGGACAGGGGATCGCCGGGGAGCTGTTTTTT. Translation gives CASSSGQGIAGELFF.

V usage is TRBV9 and J usage is TRBJ1-1, with 7 positions matching TRBD1. CDR3 length: 16 amino acids. CDR1 and CDR2 from the germline V gene are SGDLS and YYNGEE. The J segment lost 1 base and the V segment lost 4 bases, leaving 10 bases of the junction unmatched. CDR3 in amino acids: CASSPGTALTNTEAFF. The DNA of the CDR3 is TGTGCCAGCAGCCCAGGGACAGCCCTGACGAACACTGAAGCTTTCTTT. Variable domain in full (rest from reference TRBV9 and TRBJ1-1): DSGVTQTPKHLITATGQRVTLRCSPRSGDLSVYWYQQSLDQGLQFLIQYYNGEERAKGNILERFSAQQFPDLHSELNLSSLELGDSALYFCASSPGTALTNTEAFFGQGTRLTVV.

In its sample, this clone was seen once. J is TRBJ1-1 and V is TRBV11-1; D uncertain. CDR1 and CDR2 (germline): SGHAT, FQDESV (reference sequence). The CDR3 sequence is 14 residues long. Trimming stripped 5 bases from V and 6 bases from J, with 16 bases between. The CDR3 DNA reads TGTGCCAGCAGCCCACTCCTGGCAGGCGCTGAAGCTTTCTTT. This gives the protein CASSPLLAGAEAFF.

The chain combines TRBV19 with TRBJ2-1; TRBD1 might be the D (5 bases). The CDR3 length is 15 residues. Germline V gene lookup returns CDR1 LNHDA and CDR2 SQIVND (reference sequence). V was shortened by 3 bases and J by 3 bases, with 12 bases between the two germline ends. The CDR3 reads CASSMKGMGYNEQFF. In DNA form, the CDR3 reads TGTGCCAGTAGTATGAAGGGGATGGGCTACAATGAGCAGTTCTTC.

Details on this clone: The same CDR3 also results from other DNA sequences found in this sample. J is TRBJ2-1 and V is TRBV9; 13 bases fit TRBD2. In germline, CDR1 is SGDLS, CDR2 YYNGEE. The CDR3 extends over 15 amino acids. J gave up 8 bases and V 4 bases, and 6 bases lay outside the gene matches. The DNA for the CDR3 is TGTGCCAGCAGCCCTCGACTAGCGGGGGGTCATGAGCAGTTCTTC. The encoded protein is CASSPRLAGGHEQFF.

The chain couples TRBV30 to TRBJ2-4; D is ambiguous. The germline V gene encodes CDR1 GTSNPN and CDR2 SVGIG (reference sequence). Trimming pared 0 bases from V and 0 bases from J, leaving 12 bases between. The CDR3 length is 16 residues. The CDR3 sequence: CAWSVPSPLAKNIQYF. The CDR3 DNA reads as TGTGCCTGGAGTGTACCAAGCCCACTAGCCAAAAACATTCAGTACTTC.

The V gene is TRBV11-3, the J gene TRBJ2-2; 7 bases map to TRBD2. Germline CDR1 reads SGHNT; CDR2 reads YENEEA. V gave up 3 bases and J gave up 6 bases; unmatched junction bases: 7. The CDR3 is made up of 15 amino acids. CDR3 residues: CASSFSGSVAGELFF. CDR3 nucleotides: TGTGCCAGCAGCTTTAGCGGGTCGGTTGCCGGGGAGCTGTTTTTT. The full variable domain, rest sourced from reference TRBV11-3 and TRBJ2-2, is EAGVVQSPRYKIIEKKQPVAFWCNPISGHNTLYWYLQNLGQGPELLIRYENEEAVDDSQLPKDRFSAERLKGVDSTLKIQPAELGDSAVYLCASSFSGSVAGELFFGEGSRLTVL.

The chain carries TRBV6-1 and TRBJ1-1, with 7 bases matching TRBD1. CDR1 and CDR2 from the germline V gene are MNHNS and SASEGT. V was clipped by 4 bases and J by 0 bases; unmatched bases: 2. The CDR3 has 14 residues. The CDR3 loop reads CASSGGQLNTEAFF. CDR3 bases: TGTGCCAGCAGTGGGGGACAGTTGAACACTGAAGCTTTCTTT.

This clone was recorded only once. This chain joins TRBV6-5 and TRBJ2-1; 11 nucleotides match TRBD2. CDR3 size: 15 residues. V trimming: 4 bases; J trimming: 7 bases; junction bases outside the gene matches: 6. Looked up from germline, CDR1 is MNHEY and CDR2 is SVGAGI. The CDR3 sequence is CASSSGTSGKNEQFF. CDR3 coding DNA: TGTGCCAGCAGTTCCGGGACTAGCGGCAAAAATGAGCAGTTCTTC.

V gene TRBV4-1 combines with J gene TRBJ1-3, with a tentative D call TRBD1 (6 bases). The CDR3 consists of 16 residues. Trimming took 1 base from V and 4 from J, leaving 14 bases between them. CDR1 is MGHRA, CDR2 YSYEKL, per germline. The CDR3 nucleotides read TGCGCCAGCAGCCAAGGGTTAAACAGGGCGGGAAACACCATATATTTT. Amino acid sequence: CASSQGLNRAGNTIYF.

This clone was picked up a small number of times. The CDR3 loop reads CASSMDSFPSGGYTF. The CDR3 DNA is TGTGCCAGTAGTATGGACAGTTTCCCCTCAGGGGGCTACACCTTC. This rearrangement joins TRBV19 to TRBJ1-2, with a weak D call TRBD1 (6 bases). Germline V gives CDR1 LNHDA, CDR2 SQIVND (reference sequence). The length of the CDR3 is 15 residues. V lost 3 bases and J lost 8, with 19 bases in between. Full variable domain (remainder filled in from reference TRBV19 and TRBJ1-2): DGGITQSPKYLFRKEGQNVTLSCEQNLNHDAMYWYRQDPGQGLRLIYYSQIVNDFQKGDIAEGYSVSREKKESFPLTVTSAQKNPTAFYLCASSMDSFPSGGYTFGSGTRLTVV.

This rearrangement joins TRBV7-9 to TRBJ2-2, with D possibly TRBD2 on 6 matching bases. The germline CDR1 and CDR2 sequences are SEHNR and FQNEAQ (reference sequence). V lost 4 bases, J lost 0 bases, and 12 bases lay in between. This CDR3 has 16 residues. The CDR3 coding sequence is TGTGCCAGCAGCTCCTTTCCGGGAGCGAACACCGGGGAGCTGTTTTTT. Protein: CASSSFPGANTGELFF.

J is TRBJ2-7 and V is TRBV5-6; D not resolved. Trimming shortened V by 0 bases and J by 0 bases, and 7 bases separated the two germline ends. The CDR3 is 14 amino acids. Germline V gene lookup returns CDR1 SGHDT and CDR2 YYEEEE. The CDR3 here is CASSLGEYSYEQYF. The CDR3 bases are TGTGCCAGCAGCTTGGGAGAGTACTCCTACGAGCAGTACTTC.